Listed here are 4 T cell receptor beta chains from one sample, sequenced in a study of beta chain features in type 1 diabetes. Findings and caveats of the study: Type 1 diabetes patients showed a moderate but significant shortening of TCRB CDR3s in all four CD4+ subsets.

The isolated RNA, all of it, was reverse transcribed, so expressed TCRB transcripts were what got sequenced. Some clones are missing from TCRdb's copy, which holds only in-frame ones; the method was immunoSEQ multiplex PCR. The data hold 350,000 to 400,000 clones, with approximately 12% observed a single time. These receptors lack a known antigen. Sequencing was performed on naive CD4+ T cells from blood. These receptors were taken from a woman younger than 30 with type 1 diabetes.

This clone was counted only a few times. The gene calls are TRBV29-1 and TRBJ2-7, with D uncertain. This CDR3 is built from 12 residues. Germline lookup yields CDR1 SQVTM and CDR2 ANQGSEA. With 6 bases removed from V and 3 bases from J, the gap between germline ends came to 12 bases. This chain's CDR3 is CSVSWASYEQYF. CDR3 coding DNA: TGCAGCGTGTCATGGGCGAGCTACGAGCAGTACTTC.

The rearrangement links TRBV6-5 to TRBJ2-6; 10 nucleotides align to TRBD1. Germline V CDR1 and CDR2: MNHEY, SVGAGI. V shed 10 bases and J 4 bases; nucleotides not matched to a gene: 7. The CDR3 loop spans 15 amino acids. Here the CDR3 reads CATSGQGNGANVLTF. CDR3 DNA: TGTGCCACCTCGGGACAGGGGAACGGGGCCAACGTCCTGACTTTC.

This clone was counted between two and nine times. This chain joins TRBV7-2 and TRBJ1-2; the D gene is possibly TRBD1 (5 bases). The V gene's germline CDR1 is SGHTA and CDR2 FQGNSA. The CDR3 contains 16 residues. V was shortened by 0 bases and J by 0 bases, with 11 bases between the two germline ends. The CDR3 DNA is TGTGCCAGCAGCTTAGCGTTTTCAGGGCCTAACTATGGCTACACCTTC. It yields the protein CASSLAFSGPNYGYTF.

This sequence joins TRBV18 and TRBJ2-1; D unclear. V shed 0 bases and J shed 8 bases, with 14 bases lying between them. The CDR3 extends over 15 amino acids. The V gene's germline CDR1 is KGHSH and CDR2 LQKENI. CDR3 protein: CASSPPARPSDEQFF. In nucleotides, the CDR3 is TGTGCCAGCTCACCACCCGCAAGGCCGAGCGATGAGCAGTTCTTC.